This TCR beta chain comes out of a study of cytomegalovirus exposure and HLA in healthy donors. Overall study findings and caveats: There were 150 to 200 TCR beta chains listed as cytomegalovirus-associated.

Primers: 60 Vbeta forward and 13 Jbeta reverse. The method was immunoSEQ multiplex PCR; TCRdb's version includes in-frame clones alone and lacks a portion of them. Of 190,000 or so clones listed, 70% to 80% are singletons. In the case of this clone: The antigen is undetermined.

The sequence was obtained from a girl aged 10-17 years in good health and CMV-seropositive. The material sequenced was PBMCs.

In nucleotides, the CDR3 is TGTGCCAGCAGAACTACCCCGGGCGAGCAGTACTTC. This translates into CASRTTPGEQYF. The chain joins TRBV27 to TRBJ2-7; D is unclear. Germline CDR1 and CDR2: MNHEY and SMNVEV (reference sequence). This CDR3 spans 12 amino acids. V lost 6 bases and J 6 bases, leaving 12 bases between the germline ends.